A selection of T cell receptor beta chains follows, all from one sample in a study of shared clonotypes between healthy human individuals. Assay: immunoSEQ multiplex PCR; the TCRdb copy retains only in-frame clones and omits some. The sample has about 2.1 million clones, about 93% seen once. The sequenced material came from naive CD8+ T cells from PBMCs. The receptors were sampled from a man aged 18-30 years in good health. Some clones in this sample may be carry-over from other donors' samples. Each CDR3 is given with its conserved first and last residue. The D gene is left open where the match is weak. Some rows have no size entry. The others give once, few or many, or a class for an expanded clone.

size,D,J,V,CDR3,DNA
-,-,TRBJ1-5,TRBV4-1,CASSRETPGVGNQPQHF,TGCGCCAGCAGCCGAGAAACTCCAGGGGTAGGCAATCAGCCCCAGCATTTT
-,-,TRBJ1-1,TRBV7-9,CASSGGDRKEAFF,TGTGCCAGCAGCGGCGGGGACCGGAAAGAAGCTTTCTTT
-,-,TRBJ1-2,TRBV11-2,CASSLAGGRDGYTF,TGTGCCAGCAGCTTAGCCGGGGGTAGGGATGGCTACACCTTC
-,-,TRBJ1-4,TRBV5-6,CASSMAGRGRYEKLFF,TGTGCCAGCAGCATGGCAGGGAGGGGTAGATATGAAAAACTGTTTTTT
-,-,TRBJ1-1,TRBV28,CASSLLVTNLLGAFF,TGTGCCAGCAGTTTACTCGTGACCAACCTGCTCGGAGCTTTCTTT
once,-,TRBJ2-1,TRBV7-8,CASSLARSRDNEQFF,TGTGCCAGCAGCTTAGCGCGATCCAGAGACAATGAGCAGTTCTTC
-,TRBD2,TRBJ2-5,TRBV4-2,CASSMGGPAETQYF,TGTGCCAGCAGCATGGGAGGGCCAGCGGAGACCCAGTACTTC
-,TRBD2,TRBJ2-1,TRBV11-2,CASSFESGRSYNEQFF,TGTGCCAGCAGCTTTGAGAGCGGGAGATCCTACAATGAGCAGTTCTTC
once,-,TRBJ2-3,TRBV11-2,CASSLAGVEDTQYF,TGTGCCAGCAGCTTAGCGGGAGTCGAGGATACGCAGTATTTT
-,TRBD1,TRBJ2-3,TRBV27,CASSLSRTGAQYF,TGTGCCAGCAGTTTAAGTCGGACAGGGGCGCAGTATTTT
once,TRBD2,TRBJ2-1,TRBV4-1,CASSLGGGYNEQFF,TGCGCCAGCAGCCTCGGGGGGGGCTACAATGAGCAGTTCTTC
-,-,TRBJ2-5,TRBV7-9,CASRQDGETQYF,TGTGCCAGCCGTCAGGACGGGGAGACCCAGTACTTC
few,TRBD1,TRBJ2-7,TRBV6-1,CASSWDSRYEQYF,TGTGCCAGCAGTTGGGACAGCCGCTACGAGCAGTACTTC
once,-,TRBJ2-2,TRBV7-8,CASSLAVSTGELFF,TGTGCCAGCAGCTTAGCTGTGTCCACCGGGGAGCTGTTTTTT
-,TRBD2,TRBJ2-7,TRBV7-2,CASSPLSGTYEQYF,TGTGCCAGCAGCCCCCTCAGCGGGACCTACGAGCAGTACTTC
once,-,TRBJ1-6,TRBV7-9,CASSLAASPKANSPLHF,TGTGCCAGCAGCTTAGCCGCCAGCCCGAAGGCCAATTCACCCCTCCACTTT
-,-,TRBJ2-3,TRBV9,CASSVGDSYRTDTQYF,TGTGCCAGCAGCGTAGGGGACTCCTACCGCACAGATACGCAGTATTTT
-,-,TRBJ2-1,TRBV7-6,CASSAPLTSYNEQFF,TGTGCCAGCAGCGCACCCTTGACTAGCTACAATGAGCAGTTCTTC
-,-,TRBJ1-1,TRBV7-9,CASSLEGREAFF,TGTGCCAGCAGCTTGGAGGGTCGGGAGGCTTTCTTT
few,-,TRBJ1-2,TRBV4-2,CASSQVEGRVAYGYTF,TGTGCCAGCAGCCAAGTCGAGGGCAGGGTTGCCTATGGCTACACCTTC
-,-,TRBJ1-5,TRBV19,CASSRDFFGTIMYGNQPQHF,TGTGCCAGTAGTAGGGATTTCTTCGGGACTATTATGTATGGCAATCAGCCCCAGCATTTT
-,TRBD1,TRBJ2-1,TRBV4-2,CASSPTGVGLGNEQFF,TGTGCCAGCAGCCCGACAGGGGTAGGATTGGGAAATGAGCAGTTCTTC